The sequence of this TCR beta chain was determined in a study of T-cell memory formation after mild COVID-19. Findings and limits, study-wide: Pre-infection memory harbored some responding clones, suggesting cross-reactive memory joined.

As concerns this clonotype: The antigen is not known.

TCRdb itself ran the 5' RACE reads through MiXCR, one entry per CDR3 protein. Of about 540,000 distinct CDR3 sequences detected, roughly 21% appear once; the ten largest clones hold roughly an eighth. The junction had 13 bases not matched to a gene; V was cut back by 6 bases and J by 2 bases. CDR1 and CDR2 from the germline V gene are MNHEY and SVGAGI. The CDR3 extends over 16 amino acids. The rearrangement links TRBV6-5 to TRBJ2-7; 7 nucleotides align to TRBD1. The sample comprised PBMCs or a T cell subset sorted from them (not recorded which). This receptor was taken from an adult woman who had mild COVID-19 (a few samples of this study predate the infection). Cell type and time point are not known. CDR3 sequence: CASSDRDPRGAYEQYF. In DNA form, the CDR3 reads TGTGCCAGCAGCGACAGGGACCCAAGAGGAGCCTACGAGCAGTACTTC.